This T cell receptor beta chain was observed in a study of T cell repertoires in cytomegalovirus infection. The sample holds many counts of this clonotype. Its target is not known. General observations from the study: Dominating the ex vivo response were HLA-C-restricted CMV-specific TCR beta clonotypes.

MiXCR was run by TCRdb on the reads, yielding one entry per CDR3 protein. The sample has over 300,000 distinct CDR3 sequences; 9% to 9.5% are singletons. Trimming removed 2 bases at V and 0 bases at J, with 13 bases between. This CDR3 is built from 16 residues. CDR1 and CDR2 from the germline V gene are SGHTA and FQGNSA. The sample taken for sequencing was PBMCs. This rearrangement joins TRBV7-2 to TRBJ1-2; perhaps TRBD1 as D (5 bases). The clonotype comes from a human donor in good health (CMV status not recorded). Some clones in this sample may be carry-over from other donors' samples. The CDR3 is CASSLPQGRANYGYTF. The CDR3 nucleotides read TGTGCCAGCAGCTTACCTCAGGGACGGGCTAACTATGGCTACACCTTC.